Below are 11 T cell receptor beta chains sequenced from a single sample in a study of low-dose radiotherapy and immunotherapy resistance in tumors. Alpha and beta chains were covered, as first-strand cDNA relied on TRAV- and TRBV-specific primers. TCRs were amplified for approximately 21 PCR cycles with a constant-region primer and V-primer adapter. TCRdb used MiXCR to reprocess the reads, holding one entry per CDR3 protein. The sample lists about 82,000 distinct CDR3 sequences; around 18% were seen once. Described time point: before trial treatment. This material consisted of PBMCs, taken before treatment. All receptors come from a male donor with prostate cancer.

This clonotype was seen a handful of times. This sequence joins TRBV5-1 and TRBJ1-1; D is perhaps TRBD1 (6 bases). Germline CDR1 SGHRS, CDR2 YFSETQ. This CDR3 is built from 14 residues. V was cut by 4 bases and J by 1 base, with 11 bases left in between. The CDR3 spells CASSGGGQNTEAFF. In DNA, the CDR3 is TGCGCCAGCAGCGGTGGGGGCCAGAACACTGAAGCTTTCTTT.

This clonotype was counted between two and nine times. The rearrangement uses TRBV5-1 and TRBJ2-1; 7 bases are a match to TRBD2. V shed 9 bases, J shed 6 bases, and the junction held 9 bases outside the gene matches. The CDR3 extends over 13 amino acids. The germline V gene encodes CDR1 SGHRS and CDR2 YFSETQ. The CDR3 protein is CATSVREGNEQFF. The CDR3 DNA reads TGCGCCACTAGCGTTAGGGAGGGCAATGAGCAGTTCTTC.

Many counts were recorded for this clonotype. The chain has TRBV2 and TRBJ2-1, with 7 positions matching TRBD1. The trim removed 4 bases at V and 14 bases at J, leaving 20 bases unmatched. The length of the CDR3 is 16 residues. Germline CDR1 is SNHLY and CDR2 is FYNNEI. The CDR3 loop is CASSATTSDRVKMEFF. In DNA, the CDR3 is TGTGCCAGCAGTGCAACCACCAGCGACAGGGTGAAGATGGAGTTCTTC.

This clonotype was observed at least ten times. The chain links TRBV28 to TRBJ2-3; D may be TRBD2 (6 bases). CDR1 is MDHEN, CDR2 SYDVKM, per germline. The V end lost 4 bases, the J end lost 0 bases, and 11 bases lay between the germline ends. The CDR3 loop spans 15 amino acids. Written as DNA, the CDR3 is TGTGCCAGCAGTTCGATGGGACTTAGCACAGATACGCAGTATTTT. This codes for CASSSMGLSTDTQYF.

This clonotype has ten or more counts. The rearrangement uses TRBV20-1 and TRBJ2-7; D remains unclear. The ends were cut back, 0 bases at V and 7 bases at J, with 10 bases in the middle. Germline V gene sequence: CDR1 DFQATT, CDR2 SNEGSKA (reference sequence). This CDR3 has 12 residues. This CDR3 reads CSAREGMREQYF. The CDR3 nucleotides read TGCAGTGCTAGAGAGGGAATGCGAGAGCAGTACTTC.

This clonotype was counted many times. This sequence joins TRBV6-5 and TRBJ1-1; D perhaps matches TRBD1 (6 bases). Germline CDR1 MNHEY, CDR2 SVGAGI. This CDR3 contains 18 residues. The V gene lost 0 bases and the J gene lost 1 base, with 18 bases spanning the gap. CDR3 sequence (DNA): TGTGCCAGCAGTTACTCGAAGATAACAGGGAACTGGAACACTGAAGCTTTCTTT. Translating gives CASSYSKITGNWNTEAFF.

The CDR3 spells CASSADLGGLAGGTGELFF. The CDR3 DNA sequence: TGTGCCAGCAGCGCCGACCTGGGGGGACTAGCGGGTGGCACCGGGGAGCTGTTTTTT. The chain links TRBV9 to TRBJ2-2, with 12 bases fitting TRBD2. Looked up from germline, CDR1 is SGDLS and CDR2 is YYNGEE. J was trimmed by 4 bases and V by 3 bases; bases with no gene match: 13. The CDR3 totals 19 residues.

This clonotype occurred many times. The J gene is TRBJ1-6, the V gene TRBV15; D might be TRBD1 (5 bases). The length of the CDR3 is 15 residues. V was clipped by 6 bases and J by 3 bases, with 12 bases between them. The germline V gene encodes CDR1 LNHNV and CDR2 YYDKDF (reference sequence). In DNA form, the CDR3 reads TGTGCCACCAGGAGCGGGACCGTCTATAATTCACCCCTCCACTTT. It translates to CATRSGTVYNSPLHF.

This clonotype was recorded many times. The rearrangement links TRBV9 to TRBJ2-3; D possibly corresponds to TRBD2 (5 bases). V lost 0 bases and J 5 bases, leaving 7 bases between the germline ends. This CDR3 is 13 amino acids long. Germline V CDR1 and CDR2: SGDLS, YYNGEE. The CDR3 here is CASSVDGRDTQYF. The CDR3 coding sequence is TGTGCCAGCAGCGTAGATGGGAGAGATACGCAGTATTTT.

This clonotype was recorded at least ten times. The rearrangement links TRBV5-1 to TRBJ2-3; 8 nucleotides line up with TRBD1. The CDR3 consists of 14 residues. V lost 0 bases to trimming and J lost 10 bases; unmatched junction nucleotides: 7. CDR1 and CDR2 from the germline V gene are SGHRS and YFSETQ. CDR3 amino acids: CASSLGPGGISQYF. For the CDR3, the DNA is TGCGCCAGCAGCTTGGGTCCAGGGGGCATTTCGCAGTATTTT. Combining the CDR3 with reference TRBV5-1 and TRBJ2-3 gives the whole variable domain KAGVTQTPRYLIKTRGQQVTLSCSPISGHRSVSWYQQTPGQGLQFLFEYFSETQRNKGNFPGRFSGRQFSNSRSEMNVSTLELGDSALYLCASSLGPGGISQYFGPGTRLTVL.

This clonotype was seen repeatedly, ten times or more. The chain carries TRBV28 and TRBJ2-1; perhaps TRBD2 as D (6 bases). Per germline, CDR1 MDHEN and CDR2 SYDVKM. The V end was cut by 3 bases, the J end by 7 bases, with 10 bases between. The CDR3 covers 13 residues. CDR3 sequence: CASSFMGGNEQFF. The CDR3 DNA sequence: TGTGCCAGCAGTTTTATGGGGGGTAATGAGCAGTTCTTC.